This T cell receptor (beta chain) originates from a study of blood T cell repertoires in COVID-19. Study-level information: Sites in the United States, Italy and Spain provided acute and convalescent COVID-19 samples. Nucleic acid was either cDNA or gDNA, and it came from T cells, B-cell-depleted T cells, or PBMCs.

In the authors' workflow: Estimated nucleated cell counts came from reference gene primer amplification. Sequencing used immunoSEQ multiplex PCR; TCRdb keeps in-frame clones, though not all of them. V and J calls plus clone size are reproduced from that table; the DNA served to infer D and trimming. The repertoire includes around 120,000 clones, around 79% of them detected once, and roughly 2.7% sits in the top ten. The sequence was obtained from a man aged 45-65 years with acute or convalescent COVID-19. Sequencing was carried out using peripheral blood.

CDR3 residues: CASSEAQGAYEQYF. The CDR3 bases are TGCGCCAGCAGTGAAGCACAGGGGGCCTACGAGCAGTACTTC. This chain links TRBV10-1 with TRBJ2-7, with TRBD1 matching 8 bases. The CDR3 has 14 residues. V shed 3 bases and J 2 bases; nucleotides not matched to a gene: 3. CDR1 and CDR2 from the germline V gene are WNHNN and SYGVQD (reference sequence).